This T cell receptor (beta chain) was sequenced in a study of OX40 agonist ivuxolimab in advanced cancers. Study-level background: Ivuxolimab is an agonistic anti-OX40 (CD134) antibody, and patients were treated with it. Cancers in dose escalation were hepatocellular, melanoma, renal cell and head and neck. Findings and limits, study-wide: At 0.1 to 3.0 mg/kg, clonal expansion of CD4+ and CD8+ blood T cells had occurred by week 6.

V shed 7 bases and J 5 bases; nucleotides not matched to a gene: 14. The CDR3 is 16 amino acids. In germline, CDR1 is LNHDA, CDR2 SQIVND (reference sequence). Sequencing used immunoSEQ multiplex PCR; TCRdb keeps in-frame clones, though not all of them. The sample shows tens of thousands of clones, over 75% of them seen only once. As concerns this clone: Antigen specificity is unknown.

The TCR originated in an adult with an advanced solid tumor such as melanoma, head and neck, liver or kidney cancer. This specimen was CD4+ or CD8+ T cells sorted from blood, taken in a trial of the OX40 agonist ivuxolimab. The chain couples TRBV19 to TRBJ1-1; 9 nucleotides match TRBD1. This CDR3 reads CASTRTGVPRVTEAFF. The CDR3 DNA reads as TGTGCCAGTACCCGGACAGGGGTACCTCGGGTGACTGAAGCTTTCTTT.